The 29 T cell receptor beta chains below all came from one sample that was sequenced in a study of blood T cell repertoires in COVID-19 (dated by TCRdb to the early 2020s). The library was prepared using the immunoSEQ multiplex PCR assay. TCRdb took over this immuneACCESS table, retaining in-frame rearrangements with V and J assigned. Such tables are incomplete; in checked studies, under half of the missing clones stem from an unresolved V gene, and the remainder is unexplained. Here the sample has a few hundred thousand clones; approximately 80% occur a single time. The top ten constitute under 1.5% of the sample. Sequenced input: PBMCs or T cells enriched from blood (not recorded which). All receptors derive from a woman aged 40 to 50 with acute COVID-19.

The genes are TRBV19 and TRBJ1-5; 7 bases fit TRBD1. This CDR3 region has 13 residues. Germline lookup yields CDR1 LNHDA and CDR2 SQIVND (reference sequence). Trimming removed 4 bases from V and 7 bases from J; junction bases left unmatched: 4. This CDR3 reads CASSTTGPQPQHF. CDR3 in DNA: TGTGCCAGTAGTACGACAGGGCCCCAGCCCCAGCATTTT.

The V call is TRBV3-1 (or the pseudogene TRBV3-2), the J call TRBJ1-6; perhaps TRBD1 as D (6 bases). CDR3 length: 15 residues. Trimming removed 7 bases from V and 4 bases from J, with 14 bases in between. Per germline, CDR1 LGHDT and CDR2 YNNKEL (reference sequence). The CDR3 nucleotides are TGTGCCAGCACCCCACAGGGTGCGTATAATTCACCCCTCCACTTT. This encodes CASTPQGAYNSPLHF.

This clone came up once. The chain has TRBV12-3 or TRBV12-4 and TRBJ1-1; TRBD1 aligns across 7 bases. V trimming: 1 base; J trimming: 13 bases; junction bases outside the gene matches: 6. This CDR3 comprises 12 residues. CDR3 sequence (DNA): TGTGCCAGCAGTTTAGTCCGGGACAGAGGTTTCTTT. It specifies CASSLVRDRGFF.

The chain employs TRBV5-8 and TRBJ1-3; no reliable D call. Germline V gene data show CDR1 as SGHTS and CDR2 as YDEGEE. V lost 1 base to trimming and J lost 6 bases, with 2 bases between them. This CDR3 is 11 amino acids long. The CDR3 sequence is CASSLLNTIYF. CDR3 sequence (DNA): TGTGCCAGCAGCTTGCTAAACACCATATATTTT. Complete variable domain (other parts from reference TRBV5-8 and TRBJ1-3): EAGVTQSPTHLIKTRGQQATLRCSPISGHTSVYWYQQALGLGLQFLLWYDEGEERNRGNFPPRFSGRQFPNYSSELNVNALELEDSALYLCASSLLNTIYFGEGSWLTVV.

The chain links TRBV30 to TRBJ2-1, with 14 bases identical to TRBD2. This CDR3 has 17 residues. The germline V gene has CDR1 GTSNPN and CDR2 SVGIG (reference sequence). The V and J ends lost 8 bases and 1 base, in that order; junction bases with no gene match: 10. This CDR3 reads CAGLAGGSLRSYNEQFF. DNA of the CDR3: TGTGCCGGACTAGCGGGAGGTAGCCTAAGGTCCTACAATGAGCAGTTCTTC. Looking up the rest from reference TRBV30 and TRBJ2-1 gives the full variable domain: SQTIHQWPATLVQPVGSPLSLECTVEGTSNPNLYWYRQAAGRGLQLLFYSVGIGQISSEVPQNLSASRPQDRQFILSSKKLLLSDSGFYLCAGLAGGSLRSYNEQFFGPGTRLTVL.

With respect to this clone: The same CDR3 is also encoded by other DNA sequences in this sample. The gene calls are TRBV6-1 and TRBJ1-1; weak D call: TRBD1 (6 bases). Germline loops: CDR1 MNHNS, CDR2 SASEGT. This CDR3 has 13 amino acids. V was cut by 1 base and J by 3 bases, with 6 bases left in between. CDR3: CASSEDRDTEAFF. CDR3 DNA sequence: TGTGCCAGCAGTGAAGACAGGGACACTGAAGCTTTCTTT.

This clone appeared a single time. The V gene is TRBV14, the J gene TRBJ2-1, with 13 bases fitting TRBD2. The trim removed 4 bases at V and 6 bases at J, leaving 6 bases unmatched. In germline, CDR1 is SGHDN, CDR2 FVKESK. This CDR3 region has 16 residues. CDR3 sequence: CASSRWTSGSVNEQFF. CDR3 sequence (DNA): TGTGCCAGCAGCCGATGGACTAGCGGGAGCGTCAATGAGCAGTTCTTC.

This clone turned up a few times. The rearrangement links TRBV7-9 to TRBJ2-7; 8 bases agree with TRBD1. CDR1 and CDR2 (germline): SEHNR, FQNEAQ (reference sequence). The junction had 6 bases not matched to a gene; V was cut back by 3 bases and J by 5 bases. The CDR3 is made up of 14 amino acids. The CDR3 nucleotides read TGTGCCAGCAGCTTCGGACAGGGAGGACACGAGCAGTACTTC. This codes for CASSFGQGGHEQYF.

J is TRBJ2-1 and V is TRBV19; D call uncertain. With 5 bases removed from V and 0 bases from J, the gap between germline ends came to 5 bases. The CDR3 runs 13 residues. Germline CDR1 and CDR2: LNHDA and SQIVND (reference sequence). The DNA for the CDR3 is TGTGCCAGTAGTGCGCTCTCCTACAATGAGCAGTTCTTC. Translated: CASSALSYNEQFF.

Comments on this clone: Additional DNA sequences in this sample encode the identical CDR3. The chain links TRBV18 to TRBJ2-3, with TRBD2 matching over 11 bases. The length of the CDR3 is 16 residues. The J segment lost 2 bases and the V segment lost 6 bases, leaving 7 bases of the junction unmatched. Looked up from germline, CDR1 is KGHSH and CDR2 is LQKENI. CDR3 DNA sequence: TGTGCCAGCTCGCCCGGGACTAGCGGCTTCACAGATACGCAGTATTTT. This gives the protein CASSPGTSGFTDTQYF.

A single count supports this clone. V and J are TRBV11-2 and TRBJ2-5; 9 nucleotides agree with TRBD1. The CDR3 is 14 amino acids. Trimming at V came to 4 bases and at J to 5 bases, leaving 5 bases not matched to a gene. Germline V gene lookup returns CDR1 SGHAT and CDR2 FQNNGV. The CDR3 here is CASSYAGTGETQYF. The DNA of the CDR3 is TGTGCCAGCAGCTACGCCGGGACAGGGGAGACCCAGTACTTC.

This chain connects TRBV29-1 to TRBJ1-2; 8 bases are a match to TRBD1. This CDR3 region has 13 residues. V lost 5 bases to trimming and J lost 2 bases; unmatched junction nucleotides: 4. Germline V gene data show CDR1 as SQVTM and CDR2 as ANQGSEA. The CDR3 DNA is TGCAGCGTTTGGACAGGGTTGAACTATGGCTACACCTTC. Its protein product is CSVWTGLNYGYTF.

V and J are TRBV2 and TRBJ1-2, with TRBD1 matching 11 bases. Trimming removed 5 bases from V and 0 bases from J; junction bases left unmatched: 11. This CDR3 is built from 18 residues. Germline CDR1 reads SNHLY; CDR2 reads FYNNEI. CDR3 in amino acids: CASSPPQGQGDSNYGYTF. In nucleotides, the CDR3 is TGTGCCAGCAGTCCCCCACAGGGACAGGGGGATTCTAACTATGGCTACACCTTC.

The chain carries TRBV7-2 and TRBJ2-3; 8 bases are a match to TRBD1. The CDR3 length is 15 residues. The V gene end was trimmed by 6 bases and the J gene end by 3 bases; junction bases not matched to a gene: 8. In germline, CDR1 is SGHTA, CDR2 FQGNSA. The CDR3 reads CASRPDRAWTDTQYF. The CDR3 region has the DNA TGTGCCAGCAGGCCGGACAGGGCCTGGACAGATACGCAGTATTTT.

The rearrangement joins TRBV11-2 to TRBJ1-6; D may be TRBD1 (6 bases). The CDR3 runs to 15 residues. V was pared by 0 bases and J by 5 bases, with 8 bases between. Looked up from germline, CDR1 is SGHAT and CDR2 is FQNNGV. The CDR3 reads CASSLDSGDNSPLHF. The DNA for the CDR3 is TGTGCCAGCAGCTTAGATTCAGGGGATAATTCACCCCTCCACTTT.

This chain links TRBV18 with TRBJ2-7, with TRBD1 identical over 10 bases. The V segment lost 5 bases and the J segment 4 bases; nucleotides outside the gene matches: 11. In germline, CDR1 is KGHSH, CDR2 LQKENI. This CDR3 region has 16 residues. The CDR3 here is CASSVNRDRGSYEQYF. CDR3 sequence (DNA): TGTGCCAGCTCAGTTAACCGGGACAGGGGTTCGTACGAGCAGTACTTC.

This clone has only a few counts. The rearrangement links TRBV7-3 to TRBJ1-1; D is ambiguous. There are 13 residues in the CDR3. The V gene lost 5 bases and the J gene lost 6 bases, with 13 bases spanning the gap. The germline V gene encodes CDR1 SGHTA and CDR2 FQGTGA. The CDR3 region has the DNA TGTGCCAGCAGCCTCAGCTCAGAGGCTGAAGCTTTCTTT. Encoded protein: CASSLSSEAEAFF.

The chain links TRBV4-3 to TRBJ1-4; 7 nucleotides line up with TRBD1. The germline gives CDR1 LGHNA, CDR2 YSLEER. With V trimmed by 4 bases and J by 7 bases, 3 bases remained unmatched. The CDR3 contains 13 residues. CDR3 sequence (DNA): TGCGCCAGCAGCCTTAGGACAGGTGAAAAACTGTTTTTT. As protein: CASSLRTGEKLFF.

The J gene is TRBJ1-2, the V gene TRBV28; possibly TRBD1 for D (6 bases). The V and J ends lost 6 bases and 4 bases respectively, with 18 bases between them. The CDR3 spans 15 residues. The germline V gene has CDR1 MDHEN and CDR2 SYDVKM. The CDR3 nucleotides are TGTGCCAGCAGCCTGGTGGGGGCCCCCCTCTATGGCTACACCTTC. This sequence encodes CASSLVGAPLYGYTF.

Only one count was recorded for this clone. This chain joins TRBV9 and TRBJ2-7; 7 bases are shared with TRBD2. Germline V gives CDR1 SGDLS, CDR2 YYNGEE. Trimming removed 0 bases from V and 5 bases from J; junction bases left unmatched: 11. This CDR3 has 16 residues. The CDR3: CASSVDGWEGRNEQYF. CDR3 nucleotide sequence: TGTGCCAGCAGCGTAGATGGGTGGGAGGGACGAAACGAGCAGTACTTC. Together with reference TRBV9 and TRBJ2-7, the CDR3 gives the full variable domain: DSGVTQTPKHLITATGQRVTLRCSPRSGDLSVYWYQQSLDQGLQFLIQYYNGEERAKGNILERFSAQQFPDLHSELNLSSLELGDSALYFCASSVDGWEGRNEQYFGPGTRLTVT.

The CDR3 protein is CASSLLQTVYYEQYF. The CDR3 DNA is TGTGCCAGCAGTTTACTCCAGACAGTGTACTACGAGCAGTACTTC. The chain recombines TRBV27 with TRBJ2-7; TRBD1 might be the D (5 bases). Germline V gene sequence: CDR1 MNHEY, CDR2 SMNVEV (reference sequence). Deletions cut 2 bases from V and 3 bases from J, with 14 bases between. The CDR3 contains 15 residues.

The rearrangement uses TRBV18 and TRBJ2-5, with 12 bases lining up with TRBD2. The length of the CDR3 is 14 residues. Losses at the gene ends were 4 bases for V and 5 bases for J; bases not matched to a gene: 2. Germline V gene data show CDR1 as KGHSH and CDR2 as LQKENI. CDR3 DNA: TGTGCCAGCTCACGACTAGCGGGGGTGGAGACCCAGTACTTC. Residues: CASSRLAGVETQYF. The full variable domain, with the rest looked up from reference TRBV18 and TRBJ2-5, is NAGVMQNPRHLVRRRGQEARLRCSPMKGHSHVYWYRQLPEEGLKFMVYLQKENIIDESGMPKERFSAEFPKEGPSILRIQQVVRGDSAAYFCASSRLAGVETQYFGPGTRLLVL.

The CDR3 DNA is TGTGCCAGCAGCCTGGGACAGGGGGTCCCCGAGCAGTACTTC. Protein: CASSLGQGVPEQYF. This chain links TRBV7-9 with TRBJ2-7, with 11 bases lining up with TRBD1. The J segment lost 6 bases and the V segment lost 5 bases, leaving 6 bases of the junction unmatched. The CDR3 contains 14 residues. The germline V gene encodes CDR1 SEHNR and CDR2 FQNEAQ (reference sequence). The whole variable domain, filled in from reference TRBV7-9 and TRBJ2-7, reads DTGVSQNPRHKITKRGQNVTFRCDPISEHNRLYWYRQTLGQGPEFLTYFQNEAQLEKSRLLSDRFSAERPKGSFSTLEIQRTEQGDSAMYLCASSLGQGVPEQYFGPGTRLTVT.

The gene calls are TRBV6-5 and TRBJ1-6; D gene unclear. Germline CDR1 reads MNHEY; CDR2 reads SVGAGI. The CDR3 sequence is 14 residues long. With 2 bases removed from V and 5 bases from J, the gap between germline ends came to 7 bases. The DNA for the CDR3 is TGTGCCAGCAGTTACGACGGGAATAATTCACCCCTCCACTTT. Translated, it gives CASSYDGNNSPLHF.

The V call is TRBV4-1, the J call TRBJ2-1; 7 positions agree with TRBD1. The CDR3 is 11 amino acids. The V gene's germline CDR1 is MGHRA and CDR2 YSYEKL. V trimming: 6 bases; J trimming: 10 bases; junction bases outside the gene matches: 3. This CDR3 is CASRRGQEQFF. CDR3 bases: TGCGCCAGCAGACGGGGACAGGAGCAGTTCTTC.

This chain links TRBV20-1 with TRBJ2-7; 9 nucleotides align to TRBD1. From germline, CDR1 is DFQATT and CDR2 SNEGSKA (reference sequence). Trimming took 7 bases from V and 6 from J; bases not matched to a gene: 4. The CDR3 is 11 amino acids. The DNA of the CDR3 is TGCAGTGGACAGGGGGATGGCGAGCAGTACTTC. This encodes CSGQGDGEQYF.

The chain is built from TRBV3-1 (or the pseudogene TRBV3-2) and TRBJ1-2; no firm D call. Germline-derived CDR1 and CDR2 are LGHDT and YNNKEL (reference sequence). The V gene lost 4 bases and the J gene lost 6 bases, with 12 bases spanning the gap. This CDR3 is built from 13 residues. CDR3 residues: CASSPHNGDGYTF. The CDR3 bases are TGTGCCAGCAGCCCCCACAACGGGGATGGCTACACCTTC.

The J gene is TRBJ1-3, the V gene TRBV9, with 8 bases identical to TRBD1. This CDR3 has 18 residues. Germline V lookup: CDR1 SGDLS, CDR2 YYNGEE. V was clipped by 0 bases and J by 0 bases; unmatched bases: 8. This chain's CDR3 is CASSVDWRQGSSGNTIYF. The CDR3 coding sequence is TGTGCCAGCAGCGTAGACTGGAGACAGGGGAGCTCTGGAAACACCATATATTTT.

A few counts support this clone. This chain joins TRBV14 and TRBJ2-1; TRBD1 matches at 10 bases. This CDR3 has 14 residues. The germline V gene encodes CDR1 SGHDN and CDR2 FVKESK. After removal of 0 bases from V and 13 bases from J, the junction contained 6 bases not matched to a gene. Here the CDR3 reads CASSQDAGTGDQFF. DNA for the CDR3: TGTGCCAGCAGCCAAGATGCCGGGACAGGGGACCAGTTCTTC.